The next 8 T cell receptor beta chains were all read from a single sample in a study of CD8 T cells in ankylosing spondylitis. No antigens are known for them. The study, taken as a whole, reports: Characteristic, it appeared, of ankylosing spondylitis blood was a TCR beta motif of roughly eight highly homologous variants.

TCRdb re-called the 5' RACE reads with MiXCR, one entry per CDR3 protein. The repertoire holds roughly 370,000 distinct CDR3 sequences, around 22% seen once, with 15% to 20% in the top ten. Sequences were obtained from blood, either unsorted or a sorted T cell fraction (not recorded which). The origin of the receptors is a male donor with ankylosing spondylitis.

The gene calls are TRBV3-1 and TRBJ2-7; 7 bases align to TRBD1. Losses at the gene ends were 3 bases for V and 4 bases for J; bases not matched to a gene: 6. This CDR3 is 14 amino acids long. Germline-derived CDR1 and CDR2 are LGHDT and YNNKEL (reference sequence). DNA of the CDR3: TGTGCCAGCAGCCAGCACGGGACAGCGTACGAGCAGTACTTC. As protein: CASSQHGTAYEQYF.

This clonotype was detected only a few times. The rearrangement links TRBV14 to TRBJ2-3, with TRBD1 identical over 8 bases. The junction had 10 bases not matched to a gene; V was cut back by 4 bases and J by 4 bases. CDR3 length: 16 amino acids. The germline CDR1 and CDR2 sequences are SGHDN and FVKESK. The CDR3 sequence is CASSPARGRIPDTQYF. The CDR3 DNA is TGTGCCAGCAGCCCAGCCAGGGGGCGCATCCCAGATACGCAGTATTTT.

This chain uses TRBV25-1 with TRBJ2-5; D gene ambiguous. In germline, CDR1 is MGHDK, CDR2 SYGVNS. Trimming shortened V by 2 bases and J by 4 bases, and 8 bases separated the two germline ends. This CDR3 has 13 residues. This CDR3 is CASSEPAVETQYF. The CDR3 bases are TGTGCCAGCAGTGAACCCGCGGTAGAGACCCAGTACTTC. Full variable domain (outside the CDR3, taken from reference TRBV25-1 and TRBJ2-5): EADIYQTPRYLVIGTGKKITLECSQTMGHDKMYWYQQDPGMELHLIHYSYGVNSTEKGDLSSESTVSRIRTEHFPLTLESARPSHTSQYLCASSEPAVETQYFGPGTRLLVL.

The V call is TRBV4-2, the J call TRBJ1-2; 7 bases are a match to TRBD1. Germline trimming cut 4 bases from V and 2 bases from J; bases unmatched to any gene: 10. Per the germline V gene, CDR1 is LGHNA and CDR2 is YNFKEQ. The CDR3 extends over 16 amino acids. The CDR3 is CASSPPGTGANYGYTF. The CDR3 region has the DNA TGTGCCAGCAGCCCCCCGGGAACAGGGGCAAACTATGGCTACACCTTC.

This clonotype was detected only a few times. The V call is TRBV20-1, the J call TRBJ2-2, with a weak D call TRBD2 (5 bases). Germline V gene sequence: CDR1 DFQATT, CDR2 SNEGSKA (reference sequence). The CDR3 is 14 residues long. Trimming left V 0 bases short and J 9 bases short, with 14 bases between. The CDR3 region is CSARDLAGRRELFF. DNA of the CDR3: TGCAGTGCTAGAGATCTTGCGGGTAGGCGGGAGCTGTTTTTT.

The V gene is TRBV7-2, the J gene TRBJ2-1; D may correspond to TRBD1 or TRBD2 (5 bases each). CDR1 is SGHTA, CDR2 FQGNSA, per germline. Trimming took 1 base from V and 4 from J, leaving 8 bases between them. The CDR3 is made up of 14 amino acids. The CDR3 sequence: CASSLGDEYNEQFF. For the CDR3, the DNA is TGTGCCAGCAGCTTAGGGGACGAGTACAATGAGCAGTTCTTC.

This clonotype has ten or more counts. The rearrangement links TRBV7-6 to TRBJ2-2; 10 nucleotides match TRBD2. Germline V lookup: CDR1 SGHVS, CDR2 FNYEAQ. This CDR3 is 16 amino acids long. The junction had 11 bases not matched to a gene; V was cut back by 6 bases and J by 7 bases. The CDR3 sequence is CASRSSSGSDHGELFF. CDR3 in DNA: TGTGCCAGCAGATCTTCTAGCGGGAGTGATCACGGGGAGCTGTTTTTT. Full variable domain (remainder filled in from reference TRBV7-6 and TRBJ2-2): GAGVSQSPRYKVTKRGQDVALRCDPISGHVSLYWYRQALGQGPEFLTYFNYEAQQDKSGLPNDRFSAERPEGSISTLTIQRTEQRDSAMYRCASRSSSGSDHGELFFGEGSRLTVL.

This clonotype was found a few times. This chain uses TRBV9 with TRBJ1-2, with 11 bases matching TRBD1. With V trimmed by 4 bases and J by 3 bases, 5 bases remained unmatched. Germline CDR1 and CDR2: SGDLS and YYNGEE. This CDR3 comprises 15 residues. Here the CDR3 DNA reads TGTGCCAGCAGCTTTGGACAGGGGGCCCACTATGGCTACACCTTC. Translated, it gives CASSFGQGAHYGYTF.